Listed below are T cell receptor beta chains from one sample, sequenced in a study of T cells expressing NK-cell markers. TCRdb reprocessed the 5' RACE reads and stores each CDR3 protein as one record, lacking DNA. The table for this sample gives 20,000 or so distinct CDR3 sequences. The specimen sequenced was blood T cells: a sorted CD56 or NKG2C T cell subset, CD4+ or CD8+ T cells, or bulk PBMC T cells (not recorded which). The receptors here all came from a man aged 18 to 69 in good health. Each CDR3 is given with its conserved first and last residue.

>TRBJ1-4|TRBV12-3/TRBV12-4
CASSMRTDSNEKLFF
>TRBJ2-1|TRBV5-1
CASSFPDLQQFF
>TRBJ1-4|TRBV20-1
CSAPDGATNEKLFF
>TRBJ2-7|TRBV11-2
CASSLAGLGSYEQYF
>TRBJ2-2|TRBV6-1
CASSRGSPPGELFF
>TRBJ1-4|TRBV7-9
CASSFEVEKLFF
>TRBJ2-5|TRBV6-2/TRBV6-3
CASSYLQETQYF
>TRBJ2-1|TRBV20-1
CSALPGLAGNNEQFF
>TRBJ2-1|TRBV24-1
CATSQSSGRGGNNEQFF
>TRBJ2-1|TRBV25-1
CASSEGLAGGRNEQFF
>TRBJ2-2|TRBV18
CASSLPSRPLKDSGELFF
>TRBJ1-2|TRBV11-2
CASSLEQGGYLGYTF
>TRBJ2-7|TRBV3-1
CASSQGRRSYEQYF
>TRBJ2-1|TRBV29-1
CSVGGGSDMNNEQFF
>TRBJ2-1|TRBV7-8
CASSKRGVENEQFF